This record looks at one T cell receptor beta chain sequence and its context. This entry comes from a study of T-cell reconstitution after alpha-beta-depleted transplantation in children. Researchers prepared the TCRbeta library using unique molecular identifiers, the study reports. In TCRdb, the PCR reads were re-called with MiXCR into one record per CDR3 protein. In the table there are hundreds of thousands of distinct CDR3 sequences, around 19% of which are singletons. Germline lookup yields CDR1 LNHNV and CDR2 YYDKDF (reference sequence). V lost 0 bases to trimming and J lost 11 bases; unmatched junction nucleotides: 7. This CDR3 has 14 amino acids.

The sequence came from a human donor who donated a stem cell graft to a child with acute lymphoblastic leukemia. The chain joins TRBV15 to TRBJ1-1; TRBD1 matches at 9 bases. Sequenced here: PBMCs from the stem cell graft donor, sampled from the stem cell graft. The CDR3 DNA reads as TGTGCCACCAGCAGAGAAGGGACAGGGATCGGTGCTTTCTTT. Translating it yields CATSREGTGIGAFF. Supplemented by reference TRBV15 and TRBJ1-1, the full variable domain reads DAMVIQNPRYQVTQFGKPVTLSCSQTLNHNVMYWYQQKSSQAPKLLFHYYDKDFNNEADTPDNFQSRRPNTSFCFLDIRSPGLGDTAMYLCATSREGTGIGAFFGQGTRLTVV.